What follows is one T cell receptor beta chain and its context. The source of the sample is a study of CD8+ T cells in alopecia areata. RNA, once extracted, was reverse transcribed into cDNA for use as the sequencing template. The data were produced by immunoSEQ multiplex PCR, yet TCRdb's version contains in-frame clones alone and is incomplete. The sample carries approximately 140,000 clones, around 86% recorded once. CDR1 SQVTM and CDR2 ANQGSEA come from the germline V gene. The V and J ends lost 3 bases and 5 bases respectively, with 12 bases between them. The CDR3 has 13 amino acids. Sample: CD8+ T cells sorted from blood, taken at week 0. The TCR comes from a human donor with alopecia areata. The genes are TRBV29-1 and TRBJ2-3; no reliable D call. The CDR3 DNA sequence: TGCAGCGTTGATCCGGCCGCACAAGATACGCAGTATTTT. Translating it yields CSVDPAAQDTQYF.